Here is one T cell receptor beta chain with its context. Its antigen is unidentified. These data are taken from a study of cytomegalovirus exposure and HLA in healthy donors. The CDR3 spans 16 residues. Trimming stripped 0 bases from V and 1 base from J, with 13 bases between. Germline values: CDR1 LNHDA, CDR2 SQIVND (reference sequence). This PCR relied on a set of 60 Vbeta primers and 13 Jbeta primers. Profiling relied on immunoSEQ multiplex PCR, and the TCRdb table lists in-frame clones only, not all of them. The sample has more than 140,000 clones; roughly 76% are singletons. Study-wide findings and caveats: Common viral pathogens (according to a later analysis) appeared linked to several of the most significant clusters. A later analysis reportedly found fewer N-insertions in an Asian-associated ancestry cluster than the roughly 670-donor mean.

The sequence was collected from a female donor in good health and CMV-seronegative. The chain joins TRBV19 to TRBJ2-7; D may be TRBD2 (7 bases). The sequenced material came from PBMCs. The CDR3 DNA reads TGTGCCAGTAGTATAGACAGGGGAGGGAGTTCCTACGAGCAGTACTTC. As protein: CASSIDRGGSSYEQYF.